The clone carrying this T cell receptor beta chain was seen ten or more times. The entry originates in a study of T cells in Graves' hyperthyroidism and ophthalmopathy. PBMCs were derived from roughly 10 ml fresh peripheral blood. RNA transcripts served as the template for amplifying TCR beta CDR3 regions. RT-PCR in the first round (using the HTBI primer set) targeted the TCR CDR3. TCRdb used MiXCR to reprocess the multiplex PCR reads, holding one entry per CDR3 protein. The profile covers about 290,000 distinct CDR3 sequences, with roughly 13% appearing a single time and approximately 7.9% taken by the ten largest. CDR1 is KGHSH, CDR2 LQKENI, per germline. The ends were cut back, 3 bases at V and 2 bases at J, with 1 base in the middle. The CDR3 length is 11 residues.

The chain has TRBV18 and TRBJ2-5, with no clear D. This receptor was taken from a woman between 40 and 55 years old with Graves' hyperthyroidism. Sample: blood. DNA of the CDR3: TGTGCCAGCTCACCTCAAGAGACCCAGTACTTC. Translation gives CASSPQETQYF.